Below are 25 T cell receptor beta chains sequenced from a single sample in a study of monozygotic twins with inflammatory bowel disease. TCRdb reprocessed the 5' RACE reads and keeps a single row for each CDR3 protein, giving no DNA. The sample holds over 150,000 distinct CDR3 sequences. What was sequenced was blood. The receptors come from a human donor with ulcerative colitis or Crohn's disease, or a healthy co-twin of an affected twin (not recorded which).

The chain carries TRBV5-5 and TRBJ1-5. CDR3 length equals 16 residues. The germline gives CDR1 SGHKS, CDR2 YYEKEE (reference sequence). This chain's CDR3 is CASSLLSQESRQPQHF.

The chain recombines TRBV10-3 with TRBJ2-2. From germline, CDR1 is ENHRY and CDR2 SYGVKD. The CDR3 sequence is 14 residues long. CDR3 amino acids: CAITPNSNTGELFF.

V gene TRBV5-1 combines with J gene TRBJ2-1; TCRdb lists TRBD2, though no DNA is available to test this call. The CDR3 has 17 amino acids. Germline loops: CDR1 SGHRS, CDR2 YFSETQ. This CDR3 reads CASSLATRGRTYNEQFF.

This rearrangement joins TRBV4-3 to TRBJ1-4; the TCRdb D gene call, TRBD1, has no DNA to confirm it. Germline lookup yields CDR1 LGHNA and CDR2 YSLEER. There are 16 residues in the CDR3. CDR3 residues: CASSQDGTGGYEKLFF.

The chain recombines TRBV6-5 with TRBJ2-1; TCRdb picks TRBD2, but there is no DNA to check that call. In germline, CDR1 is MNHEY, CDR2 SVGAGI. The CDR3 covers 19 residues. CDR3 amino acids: CASSYGGGSGESSYNEQFF.

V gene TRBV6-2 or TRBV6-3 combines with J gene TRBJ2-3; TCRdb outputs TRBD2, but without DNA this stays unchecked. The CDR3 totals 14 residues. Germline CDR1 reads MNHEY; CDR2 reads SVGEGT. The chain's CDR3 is CASRLTSAVDTQYF.

The CDR3 loop reads CASSPGTGPEETQYF. The chain has TRBV28 and TRBJ2-5; the TRBD1 assignment by TCRdb is unverifiable without DNA. The CDR3 is 15 amino acids. From germline, CDR1 is MDHEN and CDR2 SYDVKM.

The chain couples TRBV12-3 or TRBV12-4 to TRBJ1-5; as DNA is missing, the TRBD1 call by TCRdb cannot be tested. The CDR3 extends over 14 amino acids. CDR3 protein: CASRPSGRHQPQHF.

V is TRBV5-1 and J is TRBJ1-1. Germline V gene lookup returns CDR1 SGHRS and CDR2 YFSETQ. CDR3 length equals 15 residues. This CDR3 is CASSSDRGGGTEAFF.

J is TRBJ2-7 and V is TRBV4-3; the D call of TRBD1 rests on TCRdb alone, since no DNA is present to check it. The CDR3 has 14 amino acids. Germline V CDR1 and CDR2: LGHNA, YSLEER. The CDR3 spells CASAPGTGNYEQYF.

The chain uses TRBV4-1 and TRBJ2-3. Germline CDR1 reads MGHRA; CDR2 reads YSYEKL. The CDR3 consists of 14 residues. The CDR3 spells CASSQIFISDTQYF.

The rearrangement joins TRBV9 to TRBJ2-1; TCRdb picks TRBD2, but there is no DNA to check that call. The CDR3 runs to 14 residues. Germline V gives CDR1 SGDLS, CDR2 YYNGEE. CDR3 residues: CASSIAPSYNEQFF. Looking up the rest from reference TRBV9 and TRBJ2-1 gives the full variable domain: DSGVTQTPKHLITATGQRVTLRCSPRSGDLSVYWYQQSLDQGLQFLIQYYNGEERAKGNILERFSAQQFPDLHSELNLSSLELGDSALYFCASSIAPSYNEQFFGPGTRLTVL.

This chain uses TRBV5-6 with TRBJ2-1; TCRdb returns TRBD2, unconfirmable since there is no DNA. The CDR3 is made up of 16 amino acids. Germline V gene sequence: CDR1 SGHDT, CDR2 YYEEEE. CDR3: CASSLVPRGGIVEQFF.

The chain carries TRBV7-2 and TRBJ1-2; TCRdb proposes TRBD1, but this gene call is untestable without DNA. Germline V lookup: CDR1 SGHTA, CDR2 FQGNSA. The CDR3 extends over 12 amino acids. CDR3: CASSPGGNDHFF. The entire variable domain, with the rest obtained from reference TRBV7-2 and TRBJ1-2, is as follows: GAGVSQSPSNKVTEKGKDVELRCDPISGHTALYWYRQSLGQGLEFLIYFQGNSAPDKSGLPSDRFSAERTGGSVSTLTIQRTQQEDSAVYLCASSPGGNDHFFGSGTRLTVV.

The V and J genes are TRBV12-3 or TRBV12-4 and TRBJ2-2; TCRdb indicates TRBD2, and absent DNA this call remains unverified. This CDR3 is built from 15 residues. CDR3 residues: CASFRGGANTGELFF.

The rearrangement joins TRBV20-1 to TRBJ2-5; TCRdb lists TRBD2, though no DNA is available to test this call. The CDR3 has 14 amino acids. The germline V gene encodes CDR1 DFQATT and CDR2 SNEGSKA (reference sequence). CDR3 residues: CSASTGGVGETQYF.

The CDR3 sequence: CASSLAPASGRGDTQYF. The chain links TRBV5-1 to TRBJ2-3; TCRdb designates TRBD2, a call that cannot be tested without DNA. Germline-derived CDR1 and CDR2 are SGHRS and YFSETQ. This CDR3 contains 17 residues.

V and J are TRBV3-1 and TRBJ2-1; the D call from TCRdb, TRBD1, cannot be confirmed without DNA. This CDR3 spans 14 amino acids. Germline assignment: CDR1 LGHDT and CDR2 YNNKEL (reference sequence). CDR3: CASSPSGPGNEQFF.

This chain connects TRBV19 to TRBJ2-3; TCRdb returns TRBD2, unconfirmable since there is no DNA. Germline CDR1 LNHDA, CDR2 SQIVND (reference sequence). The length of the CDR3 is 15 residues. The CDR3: CASSISSGRADTQYF.

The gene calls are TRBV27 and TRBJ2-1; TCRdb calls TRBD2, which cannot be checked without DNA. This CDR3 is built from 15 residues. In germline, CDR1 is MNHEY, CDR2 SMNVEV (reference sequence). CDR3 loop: CASSLTSGPRSEQFF.

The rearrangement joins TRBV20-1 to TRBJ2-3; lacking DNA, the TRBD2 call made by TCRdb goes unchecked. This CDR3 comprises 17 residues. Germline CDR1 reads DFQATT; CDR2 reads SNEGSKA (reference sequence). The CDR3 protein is CSALGRIAGVSTDTQYF.

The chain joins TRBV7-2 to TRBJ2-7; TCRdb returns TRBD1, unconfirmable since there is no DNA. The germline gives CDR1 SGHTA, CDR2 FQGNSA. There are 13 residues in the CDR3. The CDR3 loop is CASSLTGENEQYF.

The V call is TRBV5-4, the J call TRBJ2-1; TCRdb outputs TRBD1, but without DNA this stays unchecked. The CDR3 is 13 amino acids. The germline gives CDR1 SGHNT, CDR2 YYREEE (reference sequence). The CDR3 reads CASSLQGYNEQFF.

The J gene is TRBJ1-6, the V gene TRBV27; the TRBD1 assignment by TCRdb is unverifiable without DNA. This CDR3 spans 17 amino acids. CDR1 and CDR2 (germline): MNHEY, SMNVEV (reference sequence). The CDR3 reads CASSLSSSGGGNSPLHF.

The CDR3 sequence: CASSLGGGQNTEAFF. The V call is TRBV18, the J call TRBJ1-1. Germline CDR1 KGHSH, CDR2 LQKENI. This CDR3 spans 15 amino acids.